This T cell receptor (beta chain) was observed in a study of chemoradiotherapy in HPV16-positive cancers. Germline V gene data show CDR1 as SNHLY and CDR2 as FYNNEI. The CDR3 extends over 15 amino acids. V shed 7 bases and J 6 bases; nucleotides not matched to a gene: 13. Here immunoSEQ multiplex PCR was the method, and the copy in TCRdb shows in-frame clones only, minus some. The sample includes 8,200 or so clones, over 75% of them seen just once. The sequencing here drew on tumor tissue, taken from a patient who underwent chemoradiotherapy. The J gene is TRBJ1-1, the V gene TRBV2, with 8 bases matching TRBD1. The TCR originated in a human donor with HPV-associated anogenital cancer. Here the CDR3 DNA reads TGTGCCAGCACTCCGGACAGGGCAATTCCCCCTGAAGCTTTCTTT. It specifies CASTPDRAIPPEAFF.